One and the same sample provided the 32 T cell receptor beta chains below, sequenced in a study of T-cell memory formation after mild COVID-19. One entry per CDR3 protein, called by TCRdb with MiXCR from the 5' RACE reads. In the table there are over 400,000 distinct CDR3 sequences, 20% to 25% of which are singletons. Material for sequencing was PBMCs or a T cell subset sorted from them (not recorded which). These receptors all stem from an adult woman who had mild COVID-19 (a few samples of this study predate the infection). Cell type and time point are not known.

There are a few counts of this clonotype. This rearrangement joins TRBV6-1 to TRBJ2-3; 13 bases are a match to TRBD2. Germline V gene sequence: CDR1 MNHNS, CDR2 SASEGT. V gave up 9 bases and J gave up 2 bases; unmatched junction bases: 2. The CDR3 runs 14 residues. CDR3 residues: CASGLAGDTDTQYF. The CDR3 DNA follows: TGTGCCAGTGGACTAGCGGGGGACACAGATACGCAGTATTTT.

The chain combines TRBV15 with TRBJ2-1; TRBD2 is a possible D gene (5 bases). The ends were cut back, 0 bases at V and 5 bases at J, with 11 bases in the middle. The CDR3 length is 15 residues. Germline lookup yields CDR1 LNHNV and CDR2 YYDKDF (reference sequence). The CDR3 DNA is TGTGCCACCAGCAGAGAGCGGGCCTTGGACAATGAGCAGTTCTTC. Protein product: CATSRERALDNEQFF.

This clonotype came up a few times. The gene calls are TRBV19 and TRBJ1-1, with 9 bases lining up with TRBD1. Germline V gene sequence: CDR1 LNHDA, CDR2 SQIVND (reference sequence). The CDR3 runs to 14 residues. V was clipped by 6 bases and J by 2 bases; unmatched bases: 4. CDR3 sequence (DNA): TGTGCCAGTAGAAAAACAGGGGGCAACACTGAAGCTTTCTTT. Translated: CASRKTGGNTEAFF.

The table lists this clonotype with a few counts. V is TRBV29-1 and J is TRBJ2-1; D remains unclear. Germline CDR1 is SQVTM and CDR2 is ANQGSEA. The CDR3 has 14 residues. V was shortened by 6 bases and J by 4 bases, with 16 bases between the two germline ends. CDR3 amino acids: CSVERRSPYNEQFF. In DNA form, the CDR3 reads TGCAGCGTAGAGCGACGGAGCCCATACAATGAGCAGTTCTTC.

This clonotype was seen many times. V and J are TRBV9 and TRBJ2-1, with 10 bases that match TRBD1. Germline V gene sequence: CDR1 SGDLS, CDR2 YYNGEE. Germline trimming cut 4 bases from V and 7 bases from J; bases unmatched to any gene: 5. The CDR3 covers 14 residues. This chain's CDR3 is CASSMRQGANEQFF. CDR3 nucleotides: TGTGCCAGCAGCATGAGACAGGGGGCGAATGAGCAGTTCTTC.

V usage is TRBV4-1 and J usage is TRBJ2-4, with D tentatively TRBD1 (6 bases). The V and J ends lost 1 base and 0 bases respectively, with 10 bases between them. Germline-derived CDR1 and CDR2 are MGHRA and YSYEKL. The CDR3 spans 16 residues. The DNA for the CDR3 is TGCGCCAGCAGCCAAGGGACAGTCGTAGCCAAAAACATTCAGTACTTC. Translated: CASSQGTVVAKNIQYF.

This clonotype has a handful of counts. J is TRBJ2-1 and V is TRBV20-1, with 8 nucleotides matching TRBD2. The germline V gene encodes CDR1 DFQATT and CDR2 SNEGSKA (reference sequence). The CDR3 length is 15 residues. With V trimmed by 2 bases and J by 4 bases, 7 bases remained unmatched. This CDR3 reads CSARPSSGLYNEQFF. The DNA for the CDR3 is TGCAGTGCTAGACCTTCTAGCGGGCTTTACAATGAGCAGTTCTTC.

J is TRBJ2-1 and V is TRBV3-1, with 9 bases matching TRBD1. V lost 2 bases, J lost 9 bases, and 5 bases stayed unmatched. The CDR3 extends over 14 amino acids. CDR1 is LGHDT, CDR2 YNNKEL, per germline (reference sequence). In nucleotides, the CDR3 is TGTGCCAGCAGCCAACACAGGGGGCCTCCTGAGCAGTTCTTC. Translation gives CASSQHRGPPEQFF.

As to this clonotype: Possible read error: a much larger clone is one base away. The rearrangement links TRBV2 to TRBJ2-3; D may be TRBD1 or TRBD2 (5 bases each). The germline CDR1 and CDR2 sequences are SNHLY and FYNNEI. V lost 4 bases and J 4 bases, leaving 6 bases between the germline ends. The CDR3 spans 12 residues. CDR3 DNA: TGTGCCAGCAGTGGGGACCCAGATACGCAGTATTTT. Translation gives CASSGDPDTQYF.

J is TRBJ2-5 and V is TRBV3-1, with a tentative D call TRBD1 (6 bases). Between the trimmed V and J ends, which lost 3 bases and 5 bases, there was a span of 13 bases. This CDR3 has 14 amino acids. Germline lookup yields CDR1 LGHDT and CDR2 YNNKEL (reference sequence). The CDR3 nucleotides are TGTGCCAGCAGCCATCAGGACAGATGGGAGACCCAGTACTTC. Residues: CASSHQDRWETQYF.

This clonotype was seen a few times. J is TRBJ2-7 and V is TRBV29-1; weak D call: TRBD1 (6 bases). V lost 2 bases and J lost 2, with 16 bases in between. The CDR3 runs 15 residues. The V gene's germline CDR1 is SQVTM and CDR2 ANQGSEA. Written as DNA, the CDR3 is TGCAGCGTTGAACTGGACAGAGGGTGGACCTACGAGCAGTACTTC. It encodes CSVELDRGWTYEQYF.

This clonotype came up a few times. The rearrangement joins TRBV20-1 to TRBJ1-2, with unresolved D. The V gene lost 1 base and the J gene lost 4 bases, with 19 bases spanning the gap. Germline CDR1 and CDR2: DFQATT and SNEGSKA (reference sequence). This CDR3 has 16 amino acids. The CDR3 spells CSARVPPSGPFYGYTF. The CDR3 nucleotides are TGCAGTGCTAGAGTTCCACCCAGCGGACCATTCTATGGCTACACCTTC.

In this sample, this clonotype turned up a few times. V is TRBV5-6 and J is TRBJ1-4, with 8 bases fitting TRBD1. Germline-derived CDR1 and CDR2 are SGHDT and YYEEEE. This CDR3 spans 13 amino acids. J gave up 5 bases and V 5 bases, and 2 bases lay outside the gene matches. In nucleotides, the CDR3 is TGTGCCAGCAGGGGACAGGAGAATGAAAAACTGTTTTTT. Its translation is CASRGQENEKLFF.

The V gene is TRBV2, the J gene TRBJ1-5; D might be TRBD1 (5 bases). V lost 8 bases and J lost 6, with 11 bases in between. CDR3 length: 12 residues. Germline V gene lookup returns CDR1 SNHLY and CDR2 FYNNEI. The CDR3 spells CASRDRAQPQHF. The DNA for the CDR3 is TGTGCCAGCCGGGACCGGGCTCAGCCCCAGCATTTT.

The V gene is TRBV27, the J gene TRBJ1-1, with TRBD1 matching over 10 bases. CDR1 is MNHEY and CDR2 is SMNVEV in the germline V gene (reference sequence). V gave up 6 bases and J gave up 4 bases; unmatched junction bases: 8. The CDR3 is made up of 15 amino acids. CDR3 sequence (DNA): TGTGCCAGCAGAAGACAGGGGGCTTTTTCCACTGAAGCTTTCTTT. This translates into CASRRQGAFSTEAFF.

The chain uses TRBV20-1 and TRBJ1-5; possible D gene TRBD1, 5 bases. Germline values: CDR1 DFQATT, CDR2 SNEGSKA (reference sequence). V was cut by 3 bases and J by 7 bases, with 16 bases left in between. This CDR3 has 14 amino acids. CDR3 DNA: TGCAGTGCTAGGGAAGCTGGGGCCGGGCAGCCCCAGCATTTT. Translating gives CSAREAGAGQPQHF.

The rearrangement links TRBV12-3 or TRBV12-4 to TRBJ1-1, with D unclear. The CDR3 sequence is 13 residues long. V was cut by 0 bases and J by 3 bases, with 5 bases left in between. The CDR3 reads CASSLATDTEAFF. CDR3 sequence (DNA): TGTGCCAGCAGTTTAGCGACGGACACTGAAGCTTTCTTT.

The genes are TRBV7-2 and TRBJ2-5; D unresolved. The V and J ends lost 3 bases and 5 bases respectively, with 10 bases between them. Germline values: CDR1 SGHTA, CDR2 FQGNSA. The CDR3 loop spans 13 amino acids. CDR3 sequence reads: CASSLVQAETQYF. In DNA form, the CDR3 reads TGTGCCAGCAGCTTGGTGCAGGCGGAGACCCAGTACTTC.

Only a few counts were recorded for this clonotype. The V gene is TRBV2, the J gene TRBJ1-5, with 7 bases identical to TRBD1. This CDR3 has 17 amino acids. V was pared by 5 bases and J by 0 bases, with 10 bases of the junction left unmatched. Germline V CDR1 and CDR2: SNHLY, FYNNEI. In nucleotides, the CDR3 is TGTGCCAGCAGTACCGGACAGGCCGACTATAGCAATCAGCCCCAGCATTTT. Translation gives CASSTGQADYSNQPQHF.

This clonotype was recorded a few times. This chain links TRBV24-1 with TRBJ2-6; tentative D call: TRBD2 (5 bases). Trimming shortened V by 5 bases and J by 11 bases, and 15 bases separated the two germline ends. Germline V gene data show CDR1 as KGHDR and CDR2 as SFDVKD. The CDR3 spans 14 residues. CDR3 amino acids: CATSGAAGPYVLTF. CDR3 bases: TGTGCCACCAGTGGCGCGGCGGGTCCCTACGTCCTGACTTTC.

V gene TRBV24-1 combines with J gene TRBJ2-1; 10 nucleotides align to TRBD1. Germline values: CDR1 KGHDR, CDR2 SFDVKD. CDR3 length: 19 residues. V trimming: 9 bases; J trimming: 3 bases; junction bases outside the gene matches: 19. CDR3 DNA: TGTGCCACCCGTAGATTTTGGACAGGGGGGCGACGAGTCTACAATGAGCAGTTCTTC. It translates to CATRRFWTGGRRVYNEQFF.

This clonotype was seen more than once but under ten times. The rearrangement joins TRBV19 to TRBJ2-4, with D possibly TRBD1 on 5 matching bases. V was clipped by 8 bases and J by 8 bases, with 22 bases between them. CDR1 and CDR2 from the germline V gene are LNHDA and SQIVND (reference sequence). The CDR3 spans 15 residues. CDR3 amino acids: CASSWGRSRLDIQYF. The DNA of the CDR3 is TGTGCCAGTTCTTGGGGCAGGTCCAGATTGGACATTCAGTACTTC. The full variable domain, in which reference TRBV19 and TRBJ2-4 provide the parts outside the CDR3, is DGGITQSPKYLFRKEGQNVTLSCEQNLNHDAMYWYRQDPGQGLRLIYYSQIVNDFQKGDIAEGYSVSREKKESFPLTVTSAQKNPTAFYLCASSWGRSRLDIQYFGAGTRLSVL.

This clonotype was counted a few times. The genes are TRBV9 and TRBJ1-2, with no clear D. The CDR3 has 13 amino acids. Between the trimmed V and J ends, which lost 3 bases and 4 bases, there was a span of 10 bases. The germline V gene encodes CDR1 SGDLS and CDR2 YYNGEE. CDR3 bases: TGTGCCAGCAGCGCCGACATCTTCTATGGCTACACCTTC. Translating it yields CASSADIFYGYTF.

This clonotype came up a few times. The chain has TRBV7-2 and TRBJ2-1, with 7 nucleotides matching TRBD2. The CDR3 totals 14 residues. Per germline, CDR1 SGHTA and CDR2 FQGNSA. V dropped 1 base and J dropped 10; count of bases not matched to a gene: 7. CDR3 sequence: CASSLGSGGGEQFF. In nucleotides, the CDR3 is TGTGCCAGCAGCTTAGGTAGTGGGGGAGGGGAGCAGTTCTTC.

V and J are TRBV30 and TRBJ1-3; no firm D call. CDR1 and CDR2 from the germline V gene are GTSNPN and SVGIG (reference sequence). V was cut by 3 bases and J by 0 bases, with 9 bases left in between. The CDR3 loop spans 14 amino acids. CDR3 region: CAWRRAVSGNTIYF. The CDR3 DNA reads as TGTGCCTGGAGGAGGGCCGTCTCTGGAAACACCATATATTTT.

The chain has TRBV20-1 and TRBJ2-2, with D possibly matching TRBD2 (6 bases). CDR1 and CDR2 from the germline V gene are DFQATT and SNEGSKA (reference sequence). Between the trimmed V and J ends, which lost 4 bases and 1 base, there was a span of 10 bases. This CDR3 has 14 amino acids. The CDR3 spells CSAIPTRNTGELFF. Written as DNA, the CDR3 is TGCAGTGCTATCCCGACTAGGAACACCGGGGAGCTGTTTTTT.

The V call is TRBV20-1, the J call TRBJ2-2, with D possibly matching TRBD2 (6 bases). CDR1 and CDR2 from the germline V gene are DFQATT and SNEGSKA (reference sequence). This CDR3 is 13 amino acids long. The V end was cut by 3 bases, the J end by 4 bases, with 9 bases between. CDR3 in amino acids: CSASGSGTGELFF. The CDR3 nucleotides read TGCAGTGCTAGCGGGAGTGGCACCGGGGAGCTGTTTTTT.

The chain uses TRBV5-6 and TRBJ2-3, with no clear D. This CDR3 comprises 14 residues. CDR1 SGHDT and CDR2 YYEEEE come from the germline V gene. V shed 2 bases and J shed 6 bases, with 13 bases lying between them. The CDR3 nucleotides are TGTGCCAGCAGCTTATTGGTGTCCACCGATACGCAGTATTTT. Translation: CASSLLVSTDTQYF.

In its sample, this clonotype was seen a few times. The chain employs TRBV19 and TRBJ2-4; 7 positions match TRBD1. The ends lost 6 bases at V and 4 bases at J; junction bases unmatched: 6. Germline V gene lookup returns CDR1 LNHDA and CDR2 SQIVND (reference sequence). The CDR3 runs 14 residues. CDR3 amino acids: CASSIPGQKNIQYF. The CDR3 DNA reads TGTGCCAGTAGCATTCCGGGACAGAAAAACATTCAGTACTTC.

This clonotype was counted at least ten times. This chain joins TRBV11-2 and TRBJ1-1; 11 bases line up with TRBD1. This CDR3 comprises 18 residues. V shed 4 bases and J 3 bases; nucleotides not matched to a gene: 13. CDR1 and CDR2 (germline): SGHAT, FQNNGV. For the CDR3, the DNA is TGTGCCAGCAGCTCGACCGGGACAGGGGGTATAAGGTACACTGAAGCTTTCTTT. Residues: CASSSTGTGGIRYTEAFF.

This clonotype was recorded a few times. V is TRBV6-6 and J is TRBJ2-3; D is unresolved. CDR3 length equals 13 residues. The germline V and J ends were trimmed by 2 bases and 5 bases, with 8 bases remaining between them. From germline, CDR1 is MNHNY and CDR2 SVGAGI (reference sequence). The DNA of the CDR3 is TGTGCCAGCAGTTACCCCTCGGGAGATACGCAGTATTTT. It yields the protein CASSYPSGDTQYF.

This clonotype was found a few times. The chain combines TRBV19 with TRBJ2-7, with D possibly TRBD1 on 5 matching bases. V was cut by 5 bases and J by 7 bases, with 18 bases left in between. Germline V gives CDR1 LNHDA, CDR2 SQIVND (reference sequence). This CDR3 is 14 amino acids long. CDR3 protein: CASSQGAGSREQYF. DNA of the CDR3: TGTGCCAGTAGTCAAGGGGCAGGGTCCCGGGAGCAGTACTTC.